The 24 T cell receptor beta chains below come from one sample, sequenced in a study of molecular identifiers for immune sequencing clone quantification. Via MiXCR, TCRdb re-called the PCR reads, giving one row per CDR3 protein. In the table there are hundreds of thousands of distinct CDR3 sequences, about 25% of which are singletons. Sequencing was done on a sample of naive CD8+ T cells from blood, with Jurkat cell RNA spiked in. Regarding subset: FACS-sorted CD8+CD4-CCR7+CD45RA+ naive T cells. All receptors derive from a human donor in good health. Some libraries in this study had Jurkat cell RNA spiked in.

This clonotype was seen only a few times. The chain couples TRBV6-5 to TRBJ1-6; 7 bases are a match to TRBD1. Unmatched junction bases numbered 10, after V lost 0 bases and J lost 2 bases. Germline V gives CDR1 MNHEY, CDR2 SVGAGI. The CDR3 is made up of 19 amino acids. CDR3: CASSYSSLTGVTYNSPLHF. CDR3 nucleotides: TGTGCCAGCAGTTACTCGAGTTTAACAGGGGTAACCTATAATTCACCCCTCCACTTT.

This clonotype has a handful of counts. J is TRBJ2-7 and V is TRBV20-1; 9 bases are shared with TRBD1. The CDR3 runs 15 residues. CDR1 is DFQATT, CDR2 SNEGSKA, per germline (reference sequence). V shed 6 bases and J 5 bases; nucleotides not matched to a gene: 14. CDR3 DNA: TGCAGTGCCAACCCCGGGACAGGGTCATTCCACGAGCAGTACTTC. Translation gives CSANPGTGSFHEQYF.

As regards this clonotype: This may stem from a read error, because a much larger clone lies one nucleotide away. The chain uses TRBV9 and TRBJ2-2; D is possibly TRBD1 (6 bases). The CDR3 runs to 13 residues. Germline V gives CDR1 SGDLS, CDR2 YYNGEE. V lost 9 bases to trimming and J lost 7 bases, with 16 bases between them. CDR3 DNA sequence: TGTGCCATCAGTGCAGGGGATGGCGGGGAGCTGTTTTTT. It yields the protein CAISAGDGGELFF.

This clonotype was observed a few times. The chain uses TRBV27 and TRBJ2-7; D may correspond to TRBD1 or TRBD2 (5 bases each). V lost 6 bases to trimming and J lost 7 bases, with 25 bases between them. The CDR3 length is 16 residues. The germline gives CDR1 MNHEY, CDR2 SMNVEV (reference sequence). CDR3 in amino acids: CASSSQGEKLIREQYF. The CDR3 DNA reads TGTGCCAGCAGCTCACAAGGGGAGAAACTTATTAGGGAGCAGTACTTC.

With regard to this clonotype: The conserved final phenylalanine or tryptophan is absent from the CDR3, which likely points to a read error. The chain has TRBV13 and TRBJ2-1; D unclear. The CDR3 covers 16 residues. Per the germline V gene, CDR1 is PRHDT and CDR2 is FYEKMQ (reference sequence). V lost 5 bases and J lost 2, with 16 bases in between. CDR3 loop: CASSPTTNSPYNEQFL. CDR3 bases: TGTGCCAGCAGCCCTACTACTAACAGCCCCTACAATGAGCAGTTCCTC.

A few counts support this clonotype. The chain has TRBV19 and TRBJ2-3; perhaps TRBD1 as D (6 bases). The CDR3 is 15 residues long. The V end was cut by 1 base, the J end by 2 bases, with 10 bases between. CDR1 and CDR2 from the germline V gene are LNHDA and SQIVND (reference sequence). This CDR3 is CASSIVTGITDTQYF. In DNA, the CDR3 is TGTGCCAGTAGTATAGTTACAGGGATCACAGATACGCAGTATTTT.

This clonotype was counted only a few times. V gene TRBV12-3 or TRBV12-4 combines with J gene TRBJ2-5; D is possibly TRBD1 (6 bases). CDR3 size: 14 residues. Deletions cut 5 bases from V and 4 bases from J, with 14 bases between. CDR3 DNA: TGTGCCAGCAGTCTACAGGGATCTGTAGAGACCCAGTACTTC. It translates to CASSLQGSVETQYF.

As for this clonotype: A much larger clone differs by one base, so this may be a read error. Likely a read error: the CDR3 ends without its conserved phenylalanine or tryptophan. The V and J genes are TRBV7-3 and TRBJ1-1; unclear D gene. The CDR3 covers 13 residues. Germline loops: CDR1 SGHTA, CDR2 FQGTGA. Trimming shortened V by 2 bases and J by 5 bases, and 9 bases separated the two germline ends. The CDR3 is CASSLDWGTEAFL. CDR3 DNA: TGTGCCAGCAGCTTAGATTGGGGAACTGAAGCTTTCCTT.

This clonotype was counted only a few times. The chain links TRBV7-2 to TRBJ1-2, with 8 bases that match TRBD1. The J segment lost 7 bases and the V segment lost 1 base, leaving 2 bases of the junction unmatched. This CDR3 comprises 13 residues. CDR1 and CDR2 from the germline V gene are SGHTA and FQGNSA. CDR3: CASSLVTGVGYTF. DNA for the CDR3: TGTGCCAGCAGCTTAGTGACAGGGGTTGGCTACACCTTC.

This clonotype has more than one count but fewer than ten. The chain employs TRBV4-1 and TRBJ2-5; the match to TRBD1 covers 7 bases. The CDR3 extends over 20 amino acids. Per germline, CDR1 MGHRA and CDR2 YSYEKL. V gave up 0 bases and J gave up 1 base; unmatched junction bases: 17. CDR3 protein: CASSQDSAGGSTNFQETQYF. The CDR3, as DNA: TGCGCCAGCAGCCAAGATTCGGCAGGGGGTTCTACGAATTTCCAAGAGACCCAGTACTTC.

Comments on this clonotype: An end of the junction differs from the germline gene, which may be a read error. V usage is TRBV11-2 and J usage is TRBJ2-3; D is perhaps TRBD2 (6 bases). Per the germline V gene, CDR1 is SGHAT and CDR2 is FQNNGV. The CDR3 consists of 15 residues. The CDR3 spells CASSFGGISTNTQYF. CDR3 coding DNA: TGTGCCAGCAGCTTTGGCGGGATAAGCACAAATACGCAGTATTTT.

The chain links TRBV2 to TRBJ1-5, with TRBD1 matching 8 bases. The CDR3 loop spans 15 amino acids. In germline, CDR1 is SNHLY, CDR2 FYNNEI. The J segment lost 6 bases and the V segment lost 2 bases, leaving 6 bases of the junction unmatched. The chain's CDR3 is CASSEMTGVVQPQHF. CDR3 in DNA: TGTGCCAGCAGTGAAATGACAGGGGTGGTTCAGCCCCAGCATTTT.

This clonotype showed up many times. The chain joins TRBV27 to TRBJ1-5; tentative D call: TRBD1 (6 bases). The CDR3 totals 16 residues. Trimming cost V 0 bases and J 3 bases, with 12 bases left between them. Germline lookup yields CDR1 MNHEY and CDR2 SMNVEV (reference sequence). This chain's CDR3 is CASSLSGGGHNQPQHF. For the CDR3, the DNA is TGTGCCAGCAGTTTATCAGGAGGGGGTCACAATCAGCCCCAGCATTTT.

This clonotype appeared a few times. The chain is built from TRBV5-1 and TRBJ2-1; D is ambiguous. This CDR3 has 13 amino acids. Germline values: CDR1 SGHRS, CDR2 YFSETQ. V shed 1 base and J shed 2 bases, with 4 bases lying between them. For the CDR3, the DNA is TGCGCCAGCAGCTTGCCGGCCTACAATGAGCAGTTCTTC. Translation gives CASSLPAYNEQFF.

With regard to this clonotype: Given a much more abundant clone one base away, this may be a read error. J is TRBJ2-1 and V is TRBV29-1, with 7 bases that match TRBD2. The CDR3 totals 12 residues. Germline lookup yields CDR1 SQVTM and CDR2 ANQGSEA. Losses at the gene ends were 3 bases for V and 13 bases for J; bases not matched to a gene: 9. DNA of the CDR3: TGCAGCGTTGAGGTTGGGGGGGGTTATCAGTTCTTC. This gives the protein CSVEVGGGYQFF.

This clonotype has only a few counts. V is TRBV6-1 and J is TRBJ2-5, with TRBD1 matching over 7 bases. This CDR3 is built from 19 residues. V dropped 4 bases and J dropped 0; count of bases not matched to a gene: 17. The germline V gene has CDR1 MNHNS and CDR2 SASEGT. CDR3 in DNA: TGTGCCAGCAGTGCAACCGCGGCTCTACAGGGGTCGGACCAAGAGACCCAGTACTTC. Translating gives CASSATAALQGSDQETQYF.

The table lists this clonotype with many counts. The chain carries TRBV19 and TRBJ2-7, with 7 bases fitting TRBD1. V was clipped by 4 bases and J by 1 base; unmatched bases: 7. Looked up from germline, CDR1 is LNHDA and CDR2 is SQIVND (reference sequence). This CDR3 is built from 15 residues. The CDR3 region is CASSTYGQASYEQYF. The DNA of the CDR3 is TGTGCCAGTAGTACCTACGGACAGGCATCCTACGAGCAGTACTTC.

This clonotype occurred many times. The rearrangement joins TRBV24-1 to TRBJ1-5; D not certain. Germline CDR1 is KGHDR and CDR2 is SFDVKD. This CDR3 region has 14 residues. V was cut by 0 bases and J by 1 base, with 3 bases left in between. The CDR3 spells CATSDLNSNQPQHF. For the CDR3, the DNA is TGTGCCACCAGTGATTTGAACAGCAATCAGCCCCAGCATTTT.

For this clonotype: Since the CDR3 does not end with the conserved phenylalanine or tryptophan, this likely comes from a read error. J is TRBJ2-7 and V is TRBV11-2; D is undetermined. Trimming shortened V by 6 bases and J by 5 bases, and 20 bases separated the two germline ends. The CDR3 consists of 15 residues. Germline CDR1 and CDR2: SGHAT and FQNNGV. CDR3 residues: CASSRDGRLWHEQYL. The DNA of the CDR3 is TGTGCCAGCAGTCGCGACGGCAGGCTATGGCACGAGCAGTACCTC.

As for this clonotype: A much more abundant neighbour one base away suggests this may be a read error. This sequence joins TRBV11-2 and TRBJ2-2, with D perhaps assigned TRBD1 or TRBD2 (5 bases each). V lost 5 bases, J lost 4 bases, and 8 bases lay in between. The CDR3 sequence is 13 residues long. Germline V gene sequence: CDR1 SGHAT, CDR2 FQNNGV. The CDR3 DNA follows: TGTGCCAGCAGCCCCGGGGCCACCGGGGAGCTGTTTTTT. Translated: CASSPGATGELFF. Looking up the rest from reference TRBV11-2 and TRBJ2-2 gives the full variable domain: EAGVAQSPRYKIIEKRQSVAFWCNPISGHATLYWYQQILGQGPKLLIQFQNNGVVDDSQLPKDRFSAERLKGVDSTLKIQPAKLEDSAVYLCASSPGATGELFFGEGSRLTVL.

This clonotype was seen more than once but under ten times. The rearrangement uses TRBV7-6 and TRBJ1-4; the D is unclear. This CDR3 is 14 amino acids long. Germline V gene lookup returns CDR1 SGHVS and CDR2 FNYEAQ. Trimming stripped 5 bases from V and 8 bases from J, with 15 bases between. CDR3 amino acids: CASSPLGVGEKLFF. The DNA for the CDR3 is TGTGCCAGCAGCCCCCTCGGGGTTGGGGAAAAACTGTTTTTT.

V is TRBV5-6 and J is TRBJ2-7, with 9 bases identical to TRBD1. Germline CDR1 SGHDT, CDR2 YYEEEE. The V and J ends lost 5 bases and 5 bases, in that order; junction bases with no gene match: 8. The CDR3 is made up of 14 amino acids. The CDR3 DNA reads as TGTGCCAGCAGGAAGCTACAGGGGGCGGACGAGCAGTACTTC. This encodes CASRKLQGADEQYF.

This clonotype was detected many times. The J gene is TRBJ2-7, the V gene TRBV12-5, with D tentatively TRBD2 (5 bases). This CDR3 region has 13 residues. The germline gives CDR1 LGHNT, CDR2 FRNRAP. Trimming took 1 base from V and 6 from J, leaving 10 bases between them. In DNA, the CDR3 is TGTGCTAGTGGTTTGGGCCTCGGGGTCGAGCAGTACTTC. Amino acids: CASGLGLGVEQYF.

This clonotype was seen at least ten times. The V and J genes are TRBV10-3 and TRBJ2-7; a weak D match, TRBD2 (5 bases). Germline V lookup: CDR1 ENHRY, CDR2 SYGVKD. The CDR3 totals 13 residues. The V and J ends lost 0 bases and 6 bases respectively, with 9 bases between them. The CDR3 here is CAISESTKVEQYF. In DNA form, the CDR3 reads TGTGCCATCAGTGAGTCGACTAAAGTCGAGCAGTACTTC.